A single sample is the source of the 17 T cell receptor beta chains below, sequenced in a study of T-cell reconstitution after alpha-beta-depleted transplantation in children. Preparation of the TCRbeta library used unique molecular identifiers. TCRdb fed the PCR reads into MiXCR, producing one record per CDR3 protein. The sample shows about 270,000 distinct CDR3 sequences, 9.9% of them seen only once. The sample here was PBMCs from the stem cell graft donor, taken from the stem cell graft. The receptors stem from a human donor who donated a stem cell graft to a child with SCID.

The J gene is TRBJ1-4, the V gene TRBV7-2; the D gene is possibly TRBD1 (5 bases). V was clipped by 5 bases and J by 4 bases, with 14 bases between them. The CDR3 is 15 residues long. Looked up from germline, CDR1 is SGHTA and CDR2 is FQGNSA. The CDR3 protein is CASSPYWDDNEKLFF. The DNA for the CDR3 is TGTGCCAGCAGCCCCTACTGGGACGATAATGAAAAACTGTTTTTT.

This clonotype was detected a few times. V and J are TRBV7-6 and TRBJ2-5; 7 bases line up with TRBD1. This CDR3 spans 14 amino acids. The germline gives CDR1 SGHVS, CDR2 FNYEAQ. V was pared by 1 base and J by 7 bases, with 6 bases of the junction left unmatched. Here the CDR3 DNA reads TGTGCCAGCAGCTTAGTAACAGGGGTAGCGACCCAGTACTTC. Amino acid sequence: CASSLVTGVATQYF.

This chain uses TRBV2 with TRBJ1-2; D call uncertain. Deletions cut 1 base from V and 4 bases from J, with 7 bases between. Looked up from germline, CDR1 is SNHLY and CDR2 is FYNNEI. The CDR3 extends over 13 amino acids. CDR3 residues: CASSEGQAYGYTF. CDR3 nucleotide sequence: TGTGCCAGCAGTGAAGGTCAGGCCTATGGCTACACCTTC.

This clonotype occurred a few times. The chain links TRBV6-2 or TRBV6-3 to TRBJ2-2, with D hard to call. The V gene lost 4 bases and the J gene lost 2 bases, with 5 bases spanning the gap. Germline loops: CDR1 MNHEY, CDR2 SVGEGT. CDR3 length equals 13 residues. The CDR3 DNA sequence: TGTGCCAGCAGTTCTTTCAACACCGGGGAGCTGTTTTTT. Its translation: CASSSFNTGELFF.

CDR3 sequence (DNA): TGTGCCAGCAGCCCTCCAGGGACATGGGAAGAGCAGTACTTC. Its protein product is CASSPPGTWEEQYF. This sequence joins TRBV7-9 and TRBJ2-7; TRBD1 is a possible D gene (6 bases). The length of the CDR3 is 14 residues. Germline assignment: CDR1 SEHNR and CDR2 FQNEAQ (reference sequence). V dropped 5 bases and J dropped 7 bases, with 18 bases sitting between them.

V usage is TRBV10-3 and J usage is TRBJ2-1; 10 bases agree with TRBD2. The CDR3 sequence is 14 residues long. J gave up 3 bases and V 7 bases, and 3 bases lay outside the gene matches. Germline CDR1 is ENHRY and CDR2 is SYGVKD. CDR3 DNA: TGTGCCATCAACTTAGCGGGGGGCTACAATGAGCAGTTCTTC. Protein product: CAINLAGGYNEQFF.

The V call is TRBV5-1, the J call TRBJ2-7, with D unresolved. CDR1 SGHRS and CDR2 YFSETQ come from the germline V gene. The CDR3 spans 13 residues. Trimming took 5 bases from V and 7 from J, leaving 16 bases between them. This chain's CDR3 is CASSSDEGKEQYF. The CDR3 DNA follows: TGCGCCAGCAGTTCCGATGAAGGTAAAGAGCAGTACTTC. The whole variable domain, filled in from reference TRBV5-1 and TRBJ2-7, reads KAGVTQTPRYLIKTRGQQVTLSCSPISGHRSVSWYQQTPGQGLQFLFEYFSETQRNKGNFPGRFSGRQFSNSRSEMNVSTLELGDSALYLCASSSDEGKEQYFGPGTRLTVT.

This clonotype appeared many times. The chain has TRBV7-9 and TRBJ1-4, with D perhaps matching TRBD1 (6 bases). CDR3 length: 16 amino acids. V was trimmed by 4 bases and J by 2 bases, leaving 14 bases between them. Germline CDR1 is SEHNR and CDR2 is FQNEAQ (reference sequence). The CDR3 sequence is CASSSNRDSTNEKLFF. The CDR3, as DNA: TGTGCCAGCAGCTCCAACAGGGATTCGACTAATGAAAAACTGTTTTTT.

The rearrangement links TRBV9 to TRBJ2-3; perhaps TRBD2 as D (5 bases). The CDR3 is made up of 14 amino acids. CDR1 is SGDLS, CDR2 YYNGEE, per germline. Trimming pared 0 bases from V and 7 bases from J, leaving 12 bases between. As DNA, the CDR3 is TGTGCCAGCAGCGTAGAAGATAGCGCCAATACGCAGTATTTT. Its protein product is CASSVEDSANTQYF.

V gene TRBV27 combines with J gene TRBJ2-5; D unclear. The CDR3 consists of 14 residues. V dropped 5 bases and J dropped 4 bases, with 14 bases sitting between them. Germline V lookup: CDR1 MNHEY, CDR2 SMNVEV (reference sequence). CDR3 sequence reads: CASSPSGPAETQYF. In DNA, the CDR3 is TGTGCCAGCAGTCCCAGTGGTCCAGCAGAGACCCAGTACTTC.

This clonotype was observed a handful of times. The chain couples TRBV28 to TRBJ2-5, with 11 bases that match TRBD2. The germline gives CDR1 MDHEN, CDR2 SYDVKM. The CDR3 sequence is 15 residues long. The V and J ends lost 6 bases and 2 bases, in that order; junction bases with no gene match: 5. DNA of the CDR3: TGTGCCAGCAGCCTTAGCGGGGGGGTTCAAGAGACCCAGTACTTC. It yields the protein CASSLSGGVQETQYF.

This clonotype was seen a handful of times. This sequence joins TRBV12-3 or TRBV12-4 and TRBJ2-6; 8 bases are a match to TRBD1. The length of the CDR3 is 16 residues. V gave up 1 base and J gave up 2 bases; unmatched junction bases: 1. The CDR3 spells CASSLGTGPGANVLTF. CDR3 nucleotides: TGTGCCAGCAGTTTAGGGACAGGGCCTGGGGCCAACGTCCTGACTTTC.

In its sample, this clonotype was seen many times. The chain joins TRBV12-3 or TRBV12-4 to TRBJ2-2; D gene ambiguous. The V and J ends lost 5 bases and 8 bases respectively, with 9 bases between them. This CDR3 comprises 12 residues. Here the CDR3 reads CASSIGPGELFF. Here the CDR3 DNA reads TGTGCCAGCAGTATTGGACCGGGGGAGCTGTTTTTT.

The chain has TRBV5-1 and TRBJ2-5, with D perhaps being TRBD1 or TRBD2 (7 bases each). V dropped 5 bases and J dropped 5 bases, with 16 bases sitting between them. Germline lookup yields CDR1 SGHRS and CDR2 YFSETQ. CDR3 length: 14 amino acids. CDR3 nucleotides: TGCGCCAGCAGGCCCGTTCAGGGGGGGGAGACCCAGTACTTC. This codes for CASRPVQGGETQYF.

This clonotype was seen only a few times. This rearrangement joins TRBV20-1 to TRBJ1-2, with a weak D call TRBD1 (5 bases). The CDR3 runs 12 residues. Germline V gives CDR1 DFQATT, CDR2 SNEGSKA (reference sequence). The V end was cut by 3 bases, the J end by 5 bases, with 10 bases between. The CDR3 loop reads CSASEGLYGYTF. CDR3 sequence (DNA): TGCAGTGCTAGTGAGGGGCTTTATGGCTACACCTTC.

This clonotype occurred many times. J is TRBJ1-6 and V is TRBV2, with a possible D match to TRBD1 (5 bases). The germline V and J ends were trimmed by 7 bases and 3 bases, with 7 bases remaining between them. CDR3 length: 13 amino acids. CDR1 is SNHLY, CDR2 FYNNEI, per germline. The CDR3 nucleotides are TGTGCCAGCACGGGACTCTATAATTCACCCCTCCACTTT. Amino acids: CASTGLYNSPLHF.

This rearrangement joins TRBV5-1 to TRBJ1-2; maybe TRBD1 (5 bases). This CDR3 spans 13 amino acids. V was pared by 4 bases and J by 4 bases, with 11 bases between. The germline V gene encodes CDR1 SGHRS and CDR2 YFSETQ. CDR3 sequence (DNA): TGCGCCAGCAGCCCGGCAGGGTTCTATGGCTACACCTTC. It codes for CASSPAGFYGYTF.